What follows is one T cell receptor (beta chain) and its context. Its target is unknown. The CDR3 totals 15 residues. Germline CDR1 is MNHNY and CDR2 is SVGAGI (reference sequence). The germline V and J ends were trimmed by 5 bases and 0 bases, with 11 bases remaining between them. The record originates from a study of cytomegalovirus exposure and HLA in healthy donors. Study-wide results and caveats: A later analysis linked a missense variant in DCLRE1C to the trimming of TCR beta V and J genes.

The PCR was carried out with 60 Vbeta primers and 13 Jbeta primers. Repertoires were generated with immunoSEQ multiplex PCR, while TCRdb's copy carries only in-frame clones and drops some. The table records hundreds of thousands of clones, roughly two thirds of them present only once. Likely unrecorded immune exposures existed in these nominally healthy donors. The chain carries TRBV6-6 and TRBJ1-3; D is possibly TRBD1 (5 bases). This TCR was sampled from a female donor in good health and CMV-seronegative. The material sequenced was PBMCs. CDR3 in DNA: TGTGCCAGCAGTCAACGGACAACCTCTGGAAACACCATATATTTT. It specifies CASSQRTTSGNTIYF.